A single sample is the source of the 28 T cell receptor beta chains below, sequenced in a study of lymphopenia after photon versus proton radiotherapy. The table came from immunoSEQ multiplex PCR; TCRdb's copy has only in-frame clones and leaves some out. The sample lists 35,000 to 45,000 clones, about 80% seen once, with less than 30% in the top ten. Sequenced here: peripheral blood, sampled from a patient treated with proton-based radiotherapy. The receptors were gathered from a woman between 70 and 85 years old with pancreatic cancer.

The V gene is TRBV20-1, the J gene TRBJ2-3, with D perhaps matching TRBD2 (6 bases). This CDR3 region has 11 residues. V lost 6 bases, J lost 10 bases, and 14 bases lay in between. The germline V gene encodes CDR1 DFQATT and CDR2 SNEGSKA (reference sequence). DNA for the CDR3: TGCAGTGCCAGGGTGGGACTGGCGCAGTATTTT. This translates into CSARVGLAQYF.

This chain links TRBV7-9 with TRBJ2-1; perhaps TRBD1 as D (6 bases). Germline CDR1 SEHNR, CDR2 FQNEAQ (reference sequence). V was pared by 8 bases and J by 0 bases, with 11 bases between. This CDR3 region has 14 residues. The CDR3 is CASQNRDSYNEQFF. The CDR3 DNA reads as TGTGCCAGCCAAAACAGGGACTCCTACAATGAGCAGTTCTTC.

This sequence joins TRBV5-4 and TRBJ2-7, with D perhaps matching TRBD1 (5 bases). The CDR3 is made up of 15 amino acids. V was cut by 2 bases and J by 0 bases, with 12 bases left in between. Germline V gene lookup returns CDR1 SGHNT and CDR2 YYREEE (reference sequence). CDR3 amino acids: CASSFDSTNSYEQYF. Written as DNA, the CDR3 is TGTGCCAGCAGCTTCGACAGTACTAACTCCTACGAGCAGTACTTC.

The chain couples TRBV19 to TRBJ2-6; 9 bases map to TRBD1. The V and J ends lost 7 bases and 2 bases, in that order; junction bases with no gene match: 6. CDR1 is LNHDA, CDR2 SQIVND, per germline (reference sequence). The CDR3 totals 16 residues. CDR3 amino acids: CASKGTGKTGANVLTF. In DNA, the CDR3 is TGTGCCAGTAAGGGGACAGGGAAAACTGGGGCCAACGTCCTGACTTTC.

The CDR3 region is CASSFMDRVGQPQHF. The DNA of the CDR3 is TGTGCCAGCAGTTTCATGGACAGGGTCGGGCAGCCCCAGCATTTT. This chain joins TRBV28 and TRBJ1-5; TRBD1 aligns across 8 bases. The CDR3 runs 15 residues. With V trimmed by 3 bases and J by 7 bases, 8 bases remained unmatched. Germline CDR1 MDHEN, CDR2 SYDVKM.

The chain is built from TRBV28 and TRBJ2-3, with 7 positions matching TRBD1. The CDR3 consists of 16 residues. Trimming cost V 4 bases and J 0 bases; bases outside gene matches: 7. The germline V gene encodes CDR1 MDHEN and CDR2 SYDVKM. CDR3: CASSSPGTASTDTQYF. CDR3 nucleotides: TGTGCCAGCAGTTCTCCCGGGACAGCTAGCACAGATACGCAGTATTTT.

The chain couples TRBV14 to TRBJ2-3; D ambiguous. CDR1 and CDR2 from the germline V gene are SGHDN and FVKESK. The length of the CDR3 is 16 residues. Trimming took off 1 base at V and 2 bases at J, with 13 bases between the two ends. CDR3 sequence: CASSQGAFGDTDTQYF. The CDR3 bases are TGTGCCAGCAGCCAAGGCGCTTTTGGTGACACAGATACGCAGTATTTT.

The chain is built from TRBV7-3 and TRBJ2-2; a possible D gene is TRBD2 (5 bases). The germline V gene has CDR1 SGHTA and CDR2 FQGTGA. The V and J ends lost 2 bases and 5 bases respectively, with 9 bases between them. The CDR3 runs 14 residues. The CDR3 sequence is CASSLGSGTGELFF. CDR3 in DNA: TGTGCCAGCAGCTTAGGGAGTGGTACCGGGGAGCTGTTTTTT.

This clone appeared a few times. The chain carries TRBV19 and TRBJ1-5; possibly TRBD1 for D (6 bases). CDR1 LNHDA and CDR2 SQIVND come from the germline V gene (reference sequence). Trimming removed 6 bases at V and 3 bases at J, with 12 bases between. CDR3 length equals 14 residues. CDR3 in DNA: TGTGCCAGTAGATCGACAGGCCTCAATCAGCCCCAGCATTTT. Its translation is CASRSTGLNQPQHF.

This chain connects TRBV4-1 to TRBJ1-4; D remains ambiguous. Germline V gene data show CDR1 as MGHRA and CDR2 as YSYEKL. V gave up 5 bases and J gave up 4 bases, with 11 bases separating them. The length of the CDR3 is 14 residues. The CDR3 sequence: CASSTPGYNEKLFF. In DNA form, the CDR3 reads TGCGCCAGCAGCACTCCCGGGTATAATGAAAAACTGTTTTTT.

This chain joins TRBV28 and TRBJ2-7, with a weak D call TRBD1 (6 bases). The germline gives CDR1 MDHEN, CDR2 SYDVKM. This CDR3 is built from 15 residues. V lost 3 bases, J lost 3 bases, and 15 bases lay in between. Written as DNA, the CDR3 is TGTGCCAGCAGTTTGGGGGCCTTAACAGGCTACGAGCAGTACTTC. Its protein is CASSLGALTGYEQYF.

The chain couples TRBV18 to TRBJ2-1; D remains unclear. This CDR3 region has 11 residues. V lost 5 bases, J lost 10 bases, and 9 bases lay in between. CDR1 is KGHSH, CDR2 LQKENI, per germline. The DNA for the CDR3 is TGTGCCAGCTCATCAGAAGGGGAGCAGTTCTTC. Its protein is CASSSEGEQFF. The entire variable domain, with the rest obtained from reference TRBV18 and TRBJ2-1, is as follows: NAGVMQNPRHLVRRRGQEARLRCSPMKGHSHVYWYRQLPEEGLKFMVYLQKENIIDESGMPKERFSAEFPKEGPSILRIQQVVRGDSAAYFCASSSEGEQFFGPGTRLTVL.

This chain connects TRBV28 to TRBJ2-3, with D maybe TRBD2 (5 bases). This CDR3 is 14 amino acids long. Germline V gives CDR1 MDHEN, CDR2 SYDVKM. V was shortened by 5 bases and J by 1 base, with 10 bases between the two germline ends. The CDR3, as DNA: TGTGCCAGCAGTGCCTTGAGGGGCACAGATACGCAGTATTTT. Translating it yields CASSALRGTDTQYF.

V gene TRBV5-4 combines with J gene TRBJ2-7; 11 bases match TRBD1. Trimming cost V 4 bases and J 1 base; bases outside gene matches: 4. The CDR3 covers 15 residues. Germline CDR1 SGHNT, CDR2 YYREEE (reference sequence). CDR3 in amino acids: CASSGQGALSYEQYF. CDR3 nucleotides: TGTGCCAGCAGCGGACAGGGGGCGCTATCCTACGAGCAGTACTTC.

The chain links TRBV10-3 to TRBJ2-2, with TRBD1 identical over 7 bases. The germline CDR1 and CDR2 sequences are ENHRY and SYGVKD. This CDR3 is built from 15 residues. V lost 2 bases to trimming and J lost 7 bases; unmatched junction nucleotides: 7. The DNA of the CDR3 is TGTGCCATCAGTGAGCGGGACAGATACGGCGGGGAGCTGTTTTTT. Translating gives CAISERDRYGGELFF.

This chain links TRBV9 with TRBJ2-7; D might be TRBD1 or TRBD2, each matching 5 bases. There are 14 residues in the CDR3. V was clipped by 3 bases and J by 1 base, with 11 bases between them. Looked up from germline, CDR1 is SGDLS and CDR2 is YYNGEE. For the CDR3, the DNA is TGTGCCAGCAGCGGCCGGGACCCGTCCTACGAGCAGTACTTC. Translating it yields CASSGRDPSYEQYF.

V and J are TRBV29-1 and TRBJ2-2, with TRBD2 identical over 12 bases. Germline V CDR1 and CDR2: SQVTM, ANQGSEA. The trim removed 6 bases at V and 5 bases at J, leaving 16 bases unmatched. CDR3 size: 18 residues. The CDR3 loop reads CSVTSGTSGRGGTGELFF. The CDR3 DNA reads TGCAGCGTAACTTCCGGGACTAGCGGGCGCGGGGGGACCGGGGAGCTGTTTTTT.

The chain uses TRBV19 and TRBJ1-5; 8 bases are shared with TRBD1. The length of the CDR3 is 18 residues. The germline V gene has CDR1 LNHDA and CDR2 SQIVND (reference sequence). J lost 0 bases, V lost 2 bases, and 9 bases had no gene match. Here the CDR3 DNA reads TGTGCCAGTAGTATAATAGGGACAGGCACGAATAGCAATCAGCCCCAGCATTTT. Protein product: CASSIIGTGTNSNQPQHF.

The chain combines TRBV6-4 with TRBJ2-2, with D uncertain. CDR1 MRHNA and CDR2 SNTAGT come from the germline V gene. The CDR3 loop spans 12 amino acids. The germline V and J ends were trimmed by 7 bases and 4 bases, with 7 bases remaining between them. CDR3 sequence reads: CASTASTGELFF. In DNA, the CDR3 is TGTGCCAGCACTGCGTCCACCGGGGAGCTGTTTTTT.

This chain connects TRBV20-1 to TRBJ2-4; D call uncertain. Germline loops: CDR1 DFQATT, CDR2 SNEGSKA (reference sequence). With 7 bases removed from V and 0 bases from J, the gap between germline ends came to 4 bases. This CDR3 spans 11 amino acids. CDR3 in DNA: TGCAGTGGGCAAGCCAAAAACATTCAGTACTTC. Amino acid sequence: CSGQAKNIQYF.

This sequence joins TRBV28 and TRBJ1-5, with 8 bases that match TRBD1. The CDR3 is 16 residues long. Trimming took 3 bases from V and 11 from J; bases not matched to a gene: 15. Germline CDR1 and CDR2: MDHEN and SYDVKM. CDR3 amino acids: CASSFKSGRGLPAQHF. The CDR3 DNA reads TGTGCCAGCAGTTTTAAATCTGGCAGGGGGCTTCCCGCCCAGCATTTT.

This clone is a singleton in its sample. The J gene is TRBJ2-2, the V gene TRBV28; 7 bases agree with TRBD1. Germline trimming cut 8 bases from V and 5 bases from J; bases unmatched to any gene: 8. CDR1 is MDHEN, CDR2 SYDVKM, per germline. This CDR3 is 14 amino acids long. The CDR3 region is CASRQGGNTGELFF. The CDR3, as DNA: TGTGCCAGCCGACAGGGTGGGAATACCGGGGAGCTGTTTTTT. Based on the CDR3 plus reference TRBV28 and TRBJ2-2, the full variable domain is DVKVTQSSRYLVKRTGEKVFLECVQDMDHENMFWYRQDPGLGLRLIYFSYDVKMKEKGDIPEGYSVSREKKERFSLILESASTNQTSMYLCASRQGGNTGELFFGEGSRLTVL.

The genes are TRBV6-5 and TRBJ1-3; no clear D. The CDR3 totals 15 residues. Germline V gene sequence: CDR1 MNHEY, CDR2 SVGAGI. Trimming removed 0 bases from V and 4 bases from J, with 10 bases in between. The CDR3 loop reads CASSYSPELGNTIYF. In DNA form, the CDR3 reads TGTGCCAGCAGTTACTCGCCAGAATTAGGAAACACCATATATTTT.

The rearrangement uses TRBV2 and TRBJ2-3; 7 bases agree with TRBD1. CDR1 is SNHLY, CDR2 FYNNEI, per germline. The CDR3 extends over 12 amino acids. The CDR3 loop reads CADGQGTDTQYF. The CDR3 DNA reads TGTGCAGACGGACAGGGCACAGATACGCAGTATTTT. Combining the CDR3 with reference TRBV2 and TRBJ2-3 gives the whole variable domain EPEVTQTPSHQVTQMGQEVILRCVPISNHLYFYWYRQILGQKVEFLVSFYNNEISEKSEIFDDQFSVERPDGSNFTLKIRSTKLEDSAMYFCADGQGTDTQYFGPGTRLTVL.

The gene calls are TRBV5-1 and TRBJ2-1; D ambiguous. Germline V gene sequence: CDR1 SGHRS, CDR2 YFSETQ. This CDR3 has 16 amino acids. Trimming took off 0 bases at V and 4 bases at J, with 14 bases between the two ends. CDR3 nucleotide sequence: TGCGCCAGCAGCTTGGAGGTAGTCCCCCCTTACAATGAGCAGTTCTTC. Protein product: CASSLEVVPPYNEQFF.

The J gene is TRBJ2-1, the V gene TRBV7-3, with 8 nucleotides matching TRBD1. Germline CDR1 is SGHTA and CDR2 is FQGTGA. V lost 2 bases to trimming and J lost 10 bases; unmatched junction nucleotides: 13. The CDR3 length is 16 residues. The CDR3 region is CASSLGSGRGLPEQFF. The CDR3 nucleotides read TGTGCCAGCAGCTTAGGATCGGGCAGGGGGCTGCCCGAGCAGTTCTTC.

The gene calls are TRBV11-3 and TRBJ2-1; 10 bases are shared with TRBD2. CDR3 length: 16 amino acids. V shed 3 bases and J 3 bases; nucleotides not matched to a gene: 5. CDR1 is SGHNT, CDR2 YENEEA, per germline. CDR3 region: CASSFSGTSVYNEQFF. Written as DNA, the CDR3 is TGTGCCAGCAGCTTTTCCGGGACTAGCGTCTACAATGAGCAGTTCTTC.

V gene TRBV5-4 combines with J gene TRBJ2-7; 13 nucleotides align to TRBD2. Losses at the gene ends were 0 bases for V and 8 bases for J; bases not matched to a gene: 5. Germline CDR1 is SGHNT and CDR2 is YYREEE (reference sequence). There are 15 residues in the CDR3. The CDR3 nucleotides are TGTGCCAGCAGCTTGGGACTAGCGGGAGGTATGAAGCAGTACTTC. Translated: CASSLGLAGGMKQYF.